This T cell receptor (beta chain) was captured by sequencing in a study of CD8+ T cells in alopecia areata. Study information: Treated patients' severity was scored by percentage of affected scalp area.

Treatment here: oral pan-JAK inhibitor, 5-10 mg twice daily. Sorting of PBMCs yielded the CD4+ and CD8+ T cells. General observations from the study: For patients receiving tofacitinib, scalp clonality and expanded CD8+ clones among the top 100 significantly decreased. Since there was just one nonresponder, nobody can yet say how baseline CD8+ expansion ties to response.

It was cDNA, reverse transcribed from extracted RNA, that served as the sequencing template. Some clones are missing from TCRdb's copy, which holds only in-frame ones; the method was immunoSEQ multiplex PCR. Seen here are under 250,000 clones, more than 45% observed once, and the top ten hold around 1.6%. To note about this clone: No antigen is known for it.

The CDR3 loop spans 16 amino acids. The germline gives CDR1 LGHNA, CDR2 YSLEER. V was pared by 0 bases and J by 11 bases, with 17 bases between. Material: CD4+ T cells sorted from blood, obtained at week 4, from a patient treated with tofacitinib. The source is a human donor with alopecia areata. The chain uses TRBV4-3 and TRBJ1-6, with unresolved D. DNA for the CDR3: TGCGCCAGCAGCCAAGATCGAAGCAGTCACACGGCACCCCTCCACTTT. Amino acids: CASSQDRSSHTAPLHF.